The 23 T cell receptor beta chains below all came from one sample that was sequenced in a study of CD8 T cell repertoires and HIV-1 epitope variants. Sequenced by immunoSEQ multiplex PCR; TCRdb stores in-frame clones only, minus some. The table records roughly 100,000 clones, more than 65% of them present only once. The sample taken for sequencing was uncultured baseline CD8+ T cells from peripheral blood mononuclear cells (PBMCs). The origin of the receptors is a male donor with HIV.

This chain links TRBV27 with TRBJ1-5; no definite D call. This CDR3 has 15 residues. The germline CDR1 and CDR2 sequences are MNHEY and SMNVEV (reference sequence). With 6 bases removed from V and 9 bases from J, the gap between germline ends came to 21 bases. The CDR3 DNA is TGTGCCAGCAGCCCTTTTCAGAAGTATCCTGGGCCCCAGCATTTT. This gives the protein CASSPFQKYPGPQHF.

The chain is built from TRBV7-9 and TRBJ2-3; 9 bases are shared with TRBD2. CDR1 and CDR2 (germline): SEHNR, FQNEAQ (reference sequence). Trimming removed 3 bases from V and 3 bases from J; junction bases left unmatched: 13. CDR3 length: 18 amino acids. This chain's CDR3 is CASSLRGGLPRGTDTQYF. In nucleotides, the CDR3 is TGTGCCAGCAGCTTGCGGGGGGGCCTCCCCCGAGGGACAGATACGCAGTATTTT.

The gene calls are TRBV9 and TRBJ2-7; possibly TRBD1 for D (5 bases). The V end was cut by 4 bases, the J end by 0 bases, with 11 bases between. The CDR3 extends over 14 amino acids. CDR1 is SGDLS and CDR2 is YYNGEE in the germline V gene. CDR3 sequence (DNA): TGTGCCAGCAGCCCCCAGGGCCGCTCCTACGAGCAGTACTTC. Protein: CASSPQGRSYEQYF.

This chain connects TRBV19 to TRBJ1-5; D gene ambiguous. The CDR3 spans 13 residues. Trimming left V 3 bases short and J 5 bases short, with 8 bases between. Germline lookup yields CDR1 LNHDA and CDR2 SQIVND (reference sequence). CDR3: CASSISPDQPQHF. The DNA of the CDR3 is TGTGCCAGTAGTATTTCCCCAGATCAGCCCCAGCATTTT.

In its sample, this clone was seen a few times. This chain links TRBV30 with TRBJ2-5; 9 bases agree with TRBD1. The CDR3 consists of 14 residues. Germline V gene sequence: CDR1 GTSNPN, CDR2 SVGIG (reference sequence). V lost 3 bases, J lost 5 bases, and 7 bases stayed unmatched. CDR3 DNA: TGTGCCTGGAGCCTCGACAGGGGGACGGAGACCCAGTACTTC. As protein: CAWSLDRGTETQYF. Supplemented by reference TRBV30 and TRBJ2-5, the full variable domain reads SQTIHQWPATLVQPVGSPLSLECTVEGTSNPNLYWYRQAAGRGLQLLFYSVGIGQISSEVPQNLSASRPQDRQFILSSKKLLLSDSGFYLCAWSLDRGTETQYFGPGTRLLVL.

This clone showed up just a few times. The genes are TRBV5-1 and TRBJ2-7; perhaps TRBD1 as D (7 bases). Germline CDR1 SGHRS, CDR2 YFSETQ. Trimming took 3 bases from V and 0 from J, leaving 10 bases between them. The CDR3 is made up of 14 amino acids. DNA of the CDR3: TGCGCCAGCAGCTGGGGGGACAGCTCCTACGAGCAGTACTTC. This gives the protein CASSWGDSSYEQYF.

This chain joins TRBV14 and TRBJ2-2; D gene ambiguous. V lost 4 bases and J lost 3, with 9 bases in between. The CDR3 consists of 14 residues. The V gene's germline CDR1 is SGHDN and CDR2 FVKESK. The CDR3 bases are TGTGCCAGCAGCCCCGGGTTGGACACCGGGGAGCTGTTTTTT. Its translation is CASSPGLDTGELFF.

The chain has TRBV19 and TRBJ1-2, with D unclear. Trimming removed 3 bases from V and 2 bases from J, with 13 bases in between. This CDR3 has 15 amino acids. Per germline, CDR1 LNHDA and CDR2 SQIVND (reference sequence). The CDR3 sequence: CASSIGSSPNYGYTF. CDR3 in DNA: TGTGCCAGTAGTATCGGGTCCTCCCCGAACTATGGCTACACCTTC.

Only a few counts were recorded for this clone. V usage is TRBV7-2 and J usage is TRBJ2-1, with D unclear. The germline V gene has CDR1 SGHTA and CDR2 FQGNSA. V was shortened by 2 bases and J by 3 bases, with 5 bases between the two germline ends. The CDR3 extends over 13 amino acids. The CDR3 is CASSLQNYNEQFF. CDR3 bases: TGTGCCAGCAGCTTACAGAACTACAATGAGCAGTTCTTC.

The CDR3 is CASSLRKINSNQPQHF. The CDR3, as DNA: TGTGCCAGCAGCTTACGAAAGATTAATAGCAATCAGCCCCAGCATTTT. The genes are TRBV7-2 and TRBJ1-5; D is unresolved. Looked up from germline, CDR1 is SGHTA and CDR2 is FQGNSA. The length of the CDR3 is 16 residues. The V end was cut by 2 bases, the J end by 0 bases, with 11 bases between.

Of note for this clone: It may be a read error: a sequence one base away is much more abundant. This CDR3 reads CASSGSTDTQYF. The CDR3, as DNA: TGTGCCAGCAGCGGTAGCACAGATACGCAGTATTTT. This rearrangement joins TRBV7-9 to TRBJ2-3; the D is unclear. The V end was cut by 5 bases, the J end by 0 bases, with 3 bases between. The CDR3 is 12 amino acids. Germline values: CDR1 SEHNR, CDR2 FQNEAQ (reference sequence).

This clone showed up just a few times. The J gene is TRBJ1-1, the V gene TRBV30; no firm D call. The length of the CDR3 is 13 residues. With 5 bases removed from V and 4 bases from J, the gap between germline ends came to 14 bases. Germline lookup yields CDR1 GTSNPN and CDR2 SVGIG (reference sequence). This chain's CDR3 is CAWARAGFTEAFF. DNA for the CDR3: TGTGCCTGGGCCCGCGCGGGGTTCACTGAAGCTTTCTTT.

The chain has TRBV5-1 and TRBJ2-7; 9 nucleotides align to TRBD1. Germline CDR1 reads SGHRS; CDR2 reads YFSETQ. V shed 0 bases, J shed 5 bases, and the junction held 3 bases outside the gene matches. The CDR3 runs 14 residues. In DNA, the CDR3 is TGCGCCAGCAGCTTGGGGACAGGGGTCCACGAGCAGTACTTC. Translated: CASSLGTGVHEQYF.

V usage is TRBV6-5 and J usage is TRBJ1-5; TRBD1 matches at 7 bases. This CDR3 spans 16 amino acids. Losses at the gene ends were 4 bases for V and 2 bases for J; bases not matched to a gene: 8. Germline V lookup: CDR1 MNHEY, CDR2 SVGAGI. The CDR3 loop reads CASSSVGQGGNQPQHF. In DNA, the CDR3 is TGTGCCAGCAGTTCCGTAGGCCAGGGGGGCAATCAGCCCCAGCATTTT.

This clone was seen more than once but under ten times. The V gene is TRBV5-4, the J gene TRBJ2-1; TRBD2 matches at 8 bases. This CDR3 contains 15 residues. Germline V gives CDR1 SGHNT, CDR2 YYREEE (reference sequence). Germline trimming cut 3 bases from V and 0 bases from J; bases unmatched to any gene: 2. CDR3: CASSSGTSSYNEQFF. The CDR3 region has the DNA TGTGCCAGCAGCTCCGGGACTAGCTCCTACAATGAGCAGTTCTTC. Supplemented by reference TRBV5-4 and TRBJ2-1, the full variable domain reads ETGVTQSPTHLIKTRGQQVTLRCSSQSGHNTVSWYQQALGQGPQFIFQYYREEENGRGNFPPRFSGLQFPNYSSELNVNALELDDSALYLCASSSGTSSYNEQFFGPGTRLTVL.

The rearrangement uses TRBV30 and TRBJ1-5; a possible D gene is TRBD1 (5 bases). With 3 bases removed from V and 6 bases from J, the gap between germline ends came to 12 bases. Germline CDR1 and CDR2: GTSNPN and SVGIG (reference sequence). The CDR3 has 13 residues. CDR3 amino acids: CAWSSDSSQPQHF. In nucleotides, the CDR3 is TGTGCCTGGAGCTCCGACAGTAGTCAGCCCCAGCATTTT.

This clone was recorded many times. The V gene is TRBV7-6, the J gene TRBJ2-5, with 8 bases lining up with TRBD1. This CDR3 region has 17 residues. Germline V gene data show CDR1 as SGHVS and CDR2 as FNYEAQ. V lost 0 bases to trimming and J lost 4 bases; unmatched junction nucleotides: 10. The CDR3 reads CASSLARDRSGRETQYF. The CDR3 coding sequence is TGTGCCAGCAGCTTAGCCCGGGACAGGAGTGGGAGAGAGACCCAGTACTTC.

V is TRBV27 and J is TRBJ2-1, with D tentatively TRBD2 (5 bases). Trimming took off 6 bases at V and 10 bases at J, with 19 bases between the two ends. Germline lookup yields CDR1 MNHEY and CDR2 SMNVEV (reference sequence). This CDR3 contains 14 residues. This CDR3 is CASRLIGIVGEQFF. CDR3 nucleotides: TGTGCCAGCAGATTAATCGGGATAGTCGGGGAGCAGTTCTTC.

The chain has TRBV5-1 and TRBJ2-1, with D uncertain. The CDR3 totals 15 residues. The germline CDR1 and CDR2 sequences are SGHRS and YFSETQ. V lost 4 bases and J lost 0, with 11 bases in between. The CDR3, as DNA: TGCGCCAGCAGCCCAGGCGAGAGCTCCTACAATGAGCAGTTCTTC. Protein: CASSPGESSYNEQFF.

The chain links TRBV19 to TRBJ2-1; D not certain. There are 17 residues in the CDR3. Germline lookup yields CDR1 LNHDA and CDR2 SQIVND (reference sequence). The V end lost 4 bases, the J end lost 10 bases, and 26 bases lay between the germline ends. CDR3 in DNA: TGTGCCAGTAGTACAGGACCGCAGAATGATTGGTGGAGCGAGCAGTTCTTC. The encoded protein is CASSTGPQNDWWSEQFF.

J is TRBJ1-2 and V is TRBV7-8; D gene ambiguous. Trimming took off 4 bases at V and 4 bases at J, with 10 bases between the two ends. The germline gives CDR1 SGHVS, CDR2 FQNEAQ. The CDR3 extends over 13 amino acids. The CDR3 reads CASSSNPPYGYTF. CDR3 nucleotide sequence: TGTGCCAGCAGCTCCAACCCTCCCTATGGCTACACCTTC.

This clone was counted a few times. CDR3 loop: CASSRDSGAEQFF. Here the CDR3 DNA reads TGTGCCAGCAGCCGGGACAGTGGGGCTGAGCAGTTCTTC. The gene calls are TRBV7-2 and TRBJ2-1; TRBD1 agrees at 7 bases. V dropped 5 bases and J dropped 9; count of bases not matched to a gene: 7. Germline V gene data show CDR1 as SGHTA and CDR2 as FQGNSA. The CDR3 has 13 amino acids.

V gene TRBV28 combines with J gene TRBJ1-4; 7 nucleotides match TRBD1. Germline V gene lookup returns CDR1 MDHEN and CDR2 SYDVKM. There are 16 residues in the CDR3. With 4 bases clipped from V and 4 bases from J, the junction kept 9 bases outside the gene matches. CDR3 in DNA: TGTGCCAGCAGTTCGACAGGGTGGACGATTAATGAAAAACTGTTTTTT. Translation: CASSSTGWTINEKLFF.